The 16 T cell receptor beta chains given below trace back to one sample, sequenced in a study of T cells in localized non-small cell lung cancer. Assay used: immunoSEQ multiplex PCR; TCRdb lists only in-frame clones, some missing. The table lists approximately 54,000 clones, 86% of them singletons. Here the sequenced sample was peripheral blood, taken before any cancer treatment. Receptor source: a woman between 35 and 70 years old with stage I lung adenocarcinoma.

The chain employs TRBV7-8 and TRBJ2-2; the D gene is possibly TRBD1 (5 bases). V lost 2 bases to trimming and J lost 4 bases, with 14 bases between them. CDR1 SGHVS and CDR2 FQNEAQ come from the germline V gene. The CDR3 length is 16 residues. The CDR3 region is CASSLSLQGPTGELFF. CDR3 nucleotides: TGTGCCAGCAGCTTATCCTTGCAGGGCCCCACCGGGGAGCTGTTTTTT.

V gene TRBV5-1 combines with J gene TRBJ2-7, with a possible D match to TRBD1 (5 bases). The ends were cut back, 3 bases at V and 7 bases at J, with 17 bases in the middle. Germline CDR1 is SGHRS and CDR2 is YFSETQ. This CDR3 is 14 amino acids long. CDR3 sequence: CASSSSRALGEQYF. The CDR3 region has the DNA TGCGCCAGCAGCTCGAGCAGGGCCCTTGGGGAGCAGTACTTC.

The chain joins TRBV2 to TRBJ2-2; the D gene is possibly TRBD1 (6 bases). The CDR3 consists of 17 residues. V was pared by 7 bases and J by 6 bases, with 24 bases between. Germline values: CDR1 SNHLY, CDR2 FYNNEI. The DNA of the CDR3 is TGTGCCAGCAAACGGACAGCCCCAGGATTTGCGGCCGGGGAGCTGTTTTTT. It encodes CASKRTAPGFAAGELFF.

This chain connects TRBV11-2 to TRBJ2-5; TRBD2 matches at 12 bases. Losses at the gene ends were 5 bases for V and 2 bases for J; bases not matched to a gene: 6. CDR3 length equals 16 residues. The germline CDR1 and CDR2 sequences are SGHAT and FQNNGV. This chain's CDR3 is CASSPQLAGGQETQYF. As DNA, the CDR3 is TGTGCCAGCAGCCCCCAGCTAGCGGGGGGGCAAGAGACCCAGTACTTC.

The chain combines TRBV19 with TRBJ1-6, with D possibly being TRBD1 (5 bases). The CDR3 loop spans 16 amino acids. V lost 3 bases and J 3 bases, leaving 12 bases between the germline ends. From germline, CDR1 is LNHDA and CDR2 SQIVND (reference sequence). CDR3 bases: TGTGCCAGTAGTATTGAGGGGCTGGGCTATAATTCACCCCTCCACTTT. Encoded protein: CASSIEGLGYNSPLHF. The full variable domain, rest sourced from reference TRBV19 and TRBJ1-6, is DGGITQSPKYLFRKEGQNVTLSCEQNLNHDAMYWYRQDPGQGLRLIYYSQIVNDFQKGDIAEGYSVSREKKESFPLTVTSAQKNPTAFYLCASSIEGLGYNSPLHFGNGTRLTVT.

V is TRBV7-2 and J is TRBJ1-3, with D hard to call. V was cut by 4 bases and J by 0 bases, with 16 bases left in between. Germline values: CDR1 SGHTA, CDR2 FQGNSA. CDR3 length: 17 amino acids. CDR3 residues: CASSSTAFLLSGNTIYF. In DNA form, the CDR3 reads TGTGCCAGCAGCTCGACGGCGTTCTTACTCTCTGGAAACACCATATATTTT.

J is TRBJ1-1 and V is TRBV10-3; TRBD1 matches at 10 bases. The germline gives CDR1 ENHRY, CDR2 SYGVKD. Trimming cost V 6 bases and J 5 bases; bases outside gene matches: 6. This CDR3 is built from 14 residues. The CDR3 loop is CAISGQGGRTEAFF. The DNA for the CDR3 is TGTGCCATCAGCGGACAGGGGGGGAGGACTGAAGCTTTCTTT.

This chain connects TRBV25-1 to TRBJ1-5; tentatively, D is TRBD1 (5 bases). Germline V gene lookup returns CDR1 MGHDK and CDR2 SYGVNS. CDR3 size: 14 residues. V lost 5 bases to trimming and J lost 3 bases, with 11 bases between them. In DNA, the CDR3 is TGTGCCAGCAGTATGTCAGGGTTCAATCAGCCCCAGCATTTT. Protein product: CASSMSGFNQPQHF.

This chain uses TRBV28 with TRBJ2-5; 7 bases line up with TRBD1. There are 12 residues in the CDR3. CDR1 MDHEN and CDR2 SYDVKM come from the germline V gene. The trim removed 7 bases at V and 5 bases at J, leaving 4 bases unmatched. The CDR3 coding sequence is TGTGCCAGCACTACAGGGGAGGAGACCCAGTACTTC. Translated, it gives CASTTGEETQYF.

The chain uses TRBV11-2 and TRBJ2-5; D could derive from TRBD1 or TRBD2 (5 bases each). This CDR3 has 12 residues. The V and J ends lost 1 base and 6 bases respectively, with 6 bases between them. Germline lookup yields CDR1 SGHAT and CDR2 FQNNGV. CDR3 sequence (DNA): TGTGCCAGCAGCTTAGGGGGGAAGACCCAGTACTTC. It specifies CASSLGGKTQYF.

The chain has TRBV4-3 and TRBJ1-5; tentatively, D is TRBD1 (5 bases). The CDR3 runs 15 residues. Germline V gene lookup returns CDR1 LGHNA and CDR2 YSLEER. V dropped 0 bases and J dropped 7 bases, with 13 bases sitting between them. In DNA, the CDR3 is TGCGCCAGCAGCCAAGATTCAGGGATTGGCCAGCCCCAGCATTTT. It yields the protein CASSQDSGIGQPQHF.

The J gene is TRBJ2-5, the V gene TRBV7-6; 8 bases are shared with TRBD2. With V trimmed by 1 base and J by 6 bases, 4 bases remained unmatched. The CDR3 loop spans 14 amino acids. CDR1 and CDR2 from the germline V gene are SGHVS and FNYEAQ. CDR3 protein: CASSLELAAKTQYF. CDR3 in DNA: TGTGCCAGCAGCTTAGAACTAGCGGCAAAGACCCAGTACTTC.

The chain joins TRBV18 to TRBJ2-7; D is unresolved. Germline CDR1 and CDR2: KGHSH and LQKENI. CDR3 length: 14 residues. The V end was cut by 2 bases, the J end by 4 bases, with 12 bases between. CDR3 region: CASSPVQNSYEQYF. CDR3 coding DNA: TGTGCCAGCTCACCAGTGCAGAACTCATACGAGCAGTACTTC.

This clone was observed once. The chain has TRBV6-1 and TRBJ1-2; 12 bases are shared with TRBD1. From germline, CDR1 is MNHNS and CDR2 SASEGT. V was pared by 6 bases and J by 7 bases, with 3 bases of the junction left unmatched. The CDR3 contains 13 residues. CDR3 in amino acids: CASRGQGAFGYTF. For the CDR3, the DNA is TGTGCCAGCAGGGGACAGGGGGCTTTTGGCTACACCTTC.

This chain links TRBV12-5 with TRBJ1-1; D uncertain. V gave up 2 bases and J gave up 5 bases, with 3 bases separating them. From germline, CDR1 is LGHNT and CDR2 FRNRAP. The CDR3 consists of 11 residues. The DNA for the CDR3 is TGTGCTAGTGGTTTGCTGACTGAAGCTTTCTTT. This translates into CASGLLTEAFF.

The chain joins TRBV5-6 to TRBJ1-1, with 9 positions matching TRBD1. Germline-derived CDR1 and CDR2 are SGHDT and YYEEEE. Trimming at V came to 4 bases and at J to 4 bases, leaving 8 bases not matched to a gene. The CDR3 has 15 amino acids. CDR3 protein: CASSLQGAGSTEAFF. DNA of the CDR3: TGTGCCAGCAGCCTACAGGGGGCGGGGAGCACTGAAGCTTTCTTT.